This record looks at one T cell receptor (beta chain) sequence and its context. Its antigen is as yet unknown. The CDR3 length is 15 residues. Germline loops: CDR1 SGDLS, CDR2 YYNGEE. The V gene lost 3 bases and the J gene lost 4 bases, with 13 bases spanning the gap. Repertoires were generated with immunoSEQ multiplex PCR, while TCRdb's copy carries only in-frame clones and drops some. The sample holds around 19,000 clones, 65% to 80% seen once. This sample is part of a study of regulatory dendritic cells for organ transplantation. Background on the study: On day 6, the dendritic cells were exposed to LPS.

Sorted T cells were CFSE-labeled and cultured 4 to 5 days with allogeneic regulatory or mature dendritic cells at 1:10. Overall study results and limits: Memory CD8+ T cells were the most oligoclonal; naive cells were highly diverse. Regulatory dendritic cells appeared to expand memory CD8+ clones less than mature ones.

The chain carries TRBV9 and TRBJ2-2; TRBD2 might be the D (5 bases). Sequenced material: memory CD4+ T cells from blood cultured with regulatory dendritic cells. Indicated subset: CD45RO+ memory T cells. This TCR came from a human donor in good health. The DNA for the CDR3 is TGTGCCAGCAGCGATAAATCCGAGGGCACCGGGGAGCTGTTTTTT. Its protein product is CASSDKSEGTGELFF.